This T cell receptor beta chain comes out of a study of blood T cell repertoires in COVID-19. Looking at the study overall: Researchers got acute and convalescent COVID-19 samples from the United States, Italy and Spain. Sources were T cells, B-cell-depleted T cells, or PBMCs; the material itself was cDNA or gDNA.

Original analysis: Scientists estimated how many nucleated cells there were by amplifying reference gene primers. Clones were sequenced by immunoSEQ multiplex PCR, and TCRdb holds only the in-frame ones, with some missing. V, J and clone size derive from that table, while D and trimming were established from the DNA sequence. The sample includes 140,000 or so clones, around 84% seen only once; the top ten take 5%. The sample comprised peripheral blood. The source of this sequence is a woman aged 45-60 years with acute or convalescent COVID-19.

The CDR3 coding sequence is TGCGCCAGCAGCACGACTAGCGGGGGGCCTATCACGCAGTATTTT. The encoded protein is CASSTTSGGPITQYF. The V call is TRBV5-1, the J call TRBJ2-3; 13 bases align to TRBD2. Germline loops: CDR1 SGHRS, CDR2 YFSETQ. This CDR3 is 15 amino acids long. With V trimmed by 4 bases and J by 9 bases, 8 bases remained unmatched.